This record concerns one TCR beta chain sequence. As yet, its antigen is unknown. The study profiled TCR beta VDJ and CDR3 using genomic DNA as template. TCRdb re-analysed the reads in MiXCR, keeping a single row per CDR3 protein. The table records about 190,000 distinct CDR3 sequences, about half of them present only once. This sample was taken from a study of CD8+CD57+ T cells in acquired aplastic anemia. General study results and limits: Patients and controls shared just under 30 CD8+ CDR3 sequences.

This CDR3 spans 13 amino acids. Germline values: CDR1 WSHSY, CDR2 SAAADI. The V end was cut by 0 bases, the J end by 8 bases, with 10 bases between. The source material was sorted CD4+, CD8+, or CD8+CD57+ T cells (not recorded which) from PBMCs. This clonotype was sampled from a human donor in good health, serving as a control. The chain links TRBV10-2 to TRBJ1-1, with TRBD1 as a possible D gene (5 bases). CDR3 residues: CASSESLGTEAFF. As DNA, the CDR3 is TGCGCCAGCAGTGAGTCTCTCGGGACGGAAGCTTTCTTT.